The present entry profiles one TCR beta chain with its context. Its specificity is unknown. V dropped 6 bases and J dropped 6 bases, with 8 bases sitting between them. The CDR3 runs 11 residues. Looked up from germline, CDR1 is MNHEY and CDR2 is SVGEGT. This entry belongs to a study of T cell responses to AZD1222 COVID-19 vaccine. Study findings and constraints: Unmutated regions of variants are reportedly targeted by nearly half of spike-specific TCRs. Repertoires in all cases were sampled only once the peak T cell response had passed. Clonal diversity was possibly underestimated, and white British individuals and females predominated among donors.

The table came from immunoSEQ multiplex PCR; TCRdb's copy has only in-frame clones and leaves some out. The sample shows approximately 70,000 clones, 88% of them seen only once. V usage is TRBV6-2 or TRBV6-3 and J usage is TRBJ1-1; unclear D gene. The material sequenced was peripheral blood, taken 28 days after the second dose of the MenACWY control vaccine. The sequence was collected from an adult who received the MenACWY meningococcal vaccine as a control. The CDR3 loop reads CASSGYPEAFF. The CDR3 bases are TGTGCCAGCAGCGGGTATCCTGAAGCTTTCTTT.